Following are 29 T cell receptor beta chains from one sample sequenced in a study of CD8+CD57+ T cells in acquired aplastic anemia. CDR3 and TCR beta VDJ profiling relied on genomic DNA as the template. One entry per CDR3 protein results from TCRdb running MiXCR on the reads. The sample holds about 110,000 distinct CDR3 sequences, 50% to 65% seen once. The sequenced sample was sorted CD4+, CD8+, or CD8+CD57+ T cells (not recorded which) from PBMCs. The receptors were gathered from a human donor in good health, serving as a control.

The gene calls are TRBV9 and TRBJ1-1; D gene uncertain. This CDR3 region has 15 residues. Germline lookup yields CDR1 SGDLS and CDR2 YYNGEE. V dropped 3 bases and J dropped 3 bases, with 15 bases sitting between them. CDR3: CASSADGPMHTEAFF. CDR3 DNA: TGTGCCAGCAGCGCGGACGGACCCATGCACACTGAAGCTTTCTTT.

In this sample, this clonotype turned up many times. This may come from a read error, since a much larger clone is one base off. This chain joins TRBV5-8 and TRBJ2-3; D is perhaps TRBD2 (5 bases). The V end lost 2 bases, the J end lost 5 bases, and 6 bases lay between the germline ends. The germline gives CDR1 SGHTS, CDR2 YDEGEE. This CDR3 region has 12 residues. CDR3 in amino acids: CASSLEGDTQYF. The CDR3 bases are TGTGCCAGCAGCTTAGAGGGAGATACGCAGTATTTT.

This rearrangement joins TRBV7-2 to TRBJ2-3; D is ambiguous. Germline V gene data show CDR1 as SGHTA and CDR2 as FQGNSA. The length of the CDR3 is 11 residues. V was cut by 6 bases and J by 6 bases, with 7 bases left in between. The CDR3: CASRIGDTQYF. The CDR3 region has the DNA TGTGCCAGCAGGATAGGGGATACGCAGTATTTT. Full variable domain (rest looked up from reference TRBV7-2 and TRBJ2-3): GAGVSQSPSNKVTEKGKDVELRCDPISGHTALYWYRQSLGQGLEFLIYFQGNSAPDKSGLPSDRFSAERTGGSVSTLTIQRTQQEDSAVYLCASRIGDTQYFGPGTRLTVL.

Regarding this clonotype: Mismatch with germline at one junction end may stem from a read error. This chain connects TRBV5-1 to TRBJ1-4, with TRBD1 as a possible D gene (5 bases). This CDR3 region has 15 residues. Germline-derived CDR1 and CDR2 are SGHRS and YFSETQ. The CDR3 sequence: CASRGEYGGNEKPFF. CDR3 DNA: TGCGCCAGCCGAGGGGAATACGGGGGAAATGAAAAACCGTTTTTT.

The chain employs TRBV5-5 and TRBJ2-7; 7 nucleotides agree with TRBD1. The germline gives CDR1 SGHKS, CDR2 YYEKEE (reference sequence). V gave up 4 bases and J gave up 1 base; unmatched junction bases: 5. The CDR3 is 14 amino acids. CDR3 bases: TGTGCCAGCAGCGCACAGGGGAATTCCTACGAGCAGTACTTC. Its translation: CASSAQGNSYEQYF.

The chain uses TRBV10-3 and TRBJ1-4; tentative D call: TRBD1 (5 bases). The CDR3 runs to 17 residues. V shed 0 bases and J shed 8 bases, with 19 bases lying between them. Germline values: CDR1 ENHRY, CDR2 SYGVKD. CDR3 protein: CAISESGRQAGREKLFF. The CDR3 coding sequence is TGTGCCATCAGTGAGTCGGGGAGGCAGGCAGGGCGAGAAAAACTGTTTTTT.

This clonotype was detected a few times. The chain combines TRBV27 with TRBJ2-1, with 8 bases aligning to TRBD1. The germline V gene has CDR1 MNHEY and CDR2 SMNVEV (reference sequence). CDR3 length equals 16 residues. V trimming: 5 bases; J trimming: 5 bases; junction bases outside the gene matches: 11. CDR3 in amino acids: CASSPSTGELDNEQFF. The CDR3 DNA sequence: TGTGCCAGCAGTCCCTCGACAGGGGAGTTGGACAATGAGCAGTTCTTC.

This clonotype was found many times. The chain links TRBV9 to TRBJ2-5; 10 nucleotides match TRBD2. In germline, CDR1 is SGDLS, CDR2 YYNGEE. The CDR3 sequence is 16 residues long. J was trimmed by 4 bases and V by 0 bases; bases with no gene match: 6. The CDR3 bases are TGTGCCAGCAGCGTAGATAGCGGGGGGTTCCCAGAGACCCAGTACTTC. Encoded protein: CASSVDSGGFPETQYF.

V and J are TRBV5-5 and TRBJ2-7, with D perhaps TRBD1 (5 bases). The V end lost 0 bases, the J end lost 2 bases, and 9 bases lay between the germline ends. CDR1 and CDR2 (germline): SGHKS, YYEKEE (reference sequence). This CDR3 is 14 amino acids long. The CDR3 protein is CASSLVQGTYEQYF. CDR3 DNA: TGTGCCAGCAGCTTGGTTCAGGGCACCTACGAGCAGTACTTC. The entire variable domain, with the rest obtained from reference TRBV5-5 and TRBJ2-7, is as follows: DAGVTQSPTHLIKTRGQQVTLRCSPISGHKSVSWYQQVLGQGPQFIFQYYEKEERGRGNFPDRFSARQFPNYSSELNVNALLLGDSALYLCASSLVQGTYEQYFGPGTRLTVT.

This clonotype was counted only a few times. For the CDR3, the DNA is TGTGCCACCGGGACGGGGGGTAGGTCCAATGAGCAGTTCTTC. As protein: CATGTGGRSNEQFF. This sequence joins TRBV2 and TRBJ2-1; TRBD2 aligns across 7 bases. The CDR3 is 14 residues long. J was trimmed by 6 bases and V by 10 bases; bases with no gene match: 12. The germline gives CDR1 SNHLY, CDR2 FYNNEI. The whole variable domain, filled in from reference TRBV2 and TRBJ2-1, reads EPEVTQTPSHQVTQMGQEVILRCVPISNHLYFYWYRQILGQKVEFLVSFYNNEISEKSEIFDDQFSVERPDGSNFTLKIRSTKLEDSAMYFCATGTGGRSNEQFFGPGTRLTVL.

The rearrangement uses TRBV2 and TRBJ2-7, with 8 nucleotides matching TRBD1. CDR1 and CDR2 from the germline V gene are SNHLY and FYNNEI. The V gene end was trimmed by 5 bases and the J gene end by 3 bases; junction bases not matched to a gene: 3. The CDR3 loop spans 13 amino acids. The CDR3 region has the DNA TGTGCCAGCAGTATACAGGGGGACTACGAGCAGTACTTC. The encoded protein is CASSIQGDYEQYF.

This clonotype was detected only a few times. The CDR3 is CSVEDGKETQYF. The CDR3 DNA reads TGCAGCGTTGAGGACGGGAAAGAGACCCAGTACTTC. The V and J genes are TRBV29-1 and TRBJ2-5; D might be TRBD2 (5 bases). Germline V gene sequence: CDR1 SQVTM, CDR2 ANQGSEA. The germline V and J ends were trimmed by 3 bases and 3 bases, with 8 bases remaining between them. The CDR3 consists of 12 residues.

The table lists this clonotype with many counts. The chain uses TRBV5-1 and TRBJ1-2; D not certain. Trimming removed 4 bases from V and 0 bases from J, with 19 bases in between. Germline V gene sequence: CDR1 SGHRS, CDR2 YFSETQ. This CDR3 contains 17 residues. The CDR3, as DNA: TGCGCCAGCAGCATAATGGAGTGGCAGGAAGCTAACTATGGCTACACCTTC. Translating gives CASSIMEWQEANYGYTF.

The rearrangement links TRBV11-3 to TRBJ1-6; tentative D call: TRBD1 (5 bases). V lost 4 bases, J lost 7 bases, and 14 bases lay in between. Germline CDR1 and CDR2: SGHNT and YENEEA. This CDR3 is built from 15 residues. The CDR3 DNA follows: TGTGCCAGCAGCTCTAGCGGGGGTCCCAATTCACCCCTCCACTTT. Its translation is CASSSSGGPNSPLHF.

V gene TRBV12-3 or TRBV12-4 combines with J gene TRBJ2-3; maybe TRBD2 (7 bases). This CDR3 has 14 amino acids. V was shortened by 6 bases and J by 3 bases, with 13 bases between the two germline ends. CDR3 loop: CASRGGGATDTQYF. DNA of the CDR3: TGTGCCAGCAGGGGAGGGGGGGCTACAGATACGCAGTATTTT.

This clonotype was seen more than once but under ten times. This sequence joins TRBV20-1 and TRBJ1-6; D gene unclear. Germline CDR1 DFQATT, CDR2 SNEGSKA (reference sequence). V was clipped by 6 bases and J by 6 bases, with 12 bases between them. This CDR3 region has 13 residues. The CDR3 region has the DNA TGCAGTGCGGAGGGCAGGCCTAATTCACCCCTCCACTTT. Translation gives CSAEGRPNSPLHF.

Remarks on this clonotype: A read error may explain this, as a much larger clone is one base away. Lacking the conserved final phenylalanine or tryptophan, this CDR3 likely reflects a read error. The chain links TRBV7-9 to TRBJ1-4; no clear D gene. CDR3 size: 13 residues. The germline gives CDR1 SEHNR, CDR2 FQNEAQ (reference sequence). V was clipped by 3 bases and J by 5 bases, with 7 bases between them. CDR3 sequence (DNA): TGTGCCAGCAGCTTTGGACGAAATGAAAAACTGTTTCTT. Protein: CASSFGRNEKLFL.

This rearrangement joins TRBV5-1 to TRBJ1-4, with D perhaps matching TRBD1 (5 bases). Deletions cut 5 bases from V and 7 bases from J, with 15 bases between. The germline V gene has CDR1 SGHRS and CDR2 YFSETQ. The CDR3 covers 14 residues. The CDR3 sequence: CASSWDATGEKLFF. The CDR3 region has the DNA TGCGCCAGCAGTTGGGACGCCACGGGTGAAAAACTGTTTTTT.

The chain is built from TRBV19 and TRBJ2-5; 13 bases fit TRBD2. The CDR3 is 16 amino acids. With V trimmed by 9 bases and J by 2 bases, 9 bases remained unmatched. CDR1 is LNHDA, CDR2 SQIVND, per germline (reference sequence). CDR3 nucleotide sequence: TGTGCCAGCAGCTTAGGGGGACTAGCGGGGCAAGAGACCCAGTACTTC. Protein: CASSLGGLAGQETQYF. The full variable domain, rest sourced from reference TRBV19 and TRBJ2-5, is DGGITQSPKYLFRKEGQNVTLSCEQNLNHDAMYWYRQDPGQGLRLIYYSQIVNDFQKGDIAEGYSVSREKKESFPLTVTSAQKNPTAFYLCASSLGGLAGQETQYFGPGTRLLVL.

V usage is TRBV19 and J usage is TRBJ1-5; D is unclear. The germline V gene encodes CDR1 LNHDA and CDR2 SQIVND (reference sequence). The CDR3 runs 13 residues. V was shortened by 5 bases and J by 4 bases, with 9 bases between the two germline ends. The CDR3 loop is CASSLIRNQPQHF. CDR3 DNA: TGTGCCAGTAGTTTGATTCGAAATCAGCCCCAGCATTTT.

This clonotype was observed many times. The chain joins TRBV24-1 to TRBJ2-7; 9 nucleotides align to TRBD1. The CDR3 length is 14 residues. The germline gives CDR1 KGHDR, CDR2 SFDVKD. With 4 bases clipped from V and 6 bases from J, the junction kept 6 bases outside the gene matches. CDR3 DNA: TGTGCCACCAGTGAGCGGACAGGGGAAATCGAGCAGTACTTC. This sequence encodes CATSERTGEIEQYF.

The sample holds many counts of this clonotype. The chain uses TRBV9 and TRBJ2-7; D remains unclear. The germline CDR1 and CDR2 sequences are SGDLS and YYNGEE. V lost 4 bases to trimming and J lost 4 bases, with 12 bases between them. The CDR3 spans 13 residues. CDR3 nucleotides: TGTGCCAGCAGCCAGGACCGGCCTTACGAGCAGTACTTC. Protein: CASSQDRPYEQYF.

V gene TRBV25-1 combines with J gene TRBJ2-3; 7 bases fit TRBD2. This CDR3 spans 15 amino acids. V gave up 6 bases and J gave up 11 bases; unmatched junction bases: 17. Per germline, CDR1 MGHDK and CDR2 SYGVNS. In DNA, the CDR3 is TGTGCCAGCAGCGAAAGCGGGGTGGGTTACAATGAGCAGTATTTT. It translates to CASSESGVGYNEQYF.

This clonotype was observed at least ten times. V usage is TRBV19 and J usage is TRBJ2-3; 11 bases line up with TRBD2. Germline CDR1 and CDR2: LNHDA and SQIVND (reference sequence). There are 19 residues in the CDR3. With V trimmed by 0 bases and J by 4 bases, 12 bases remained unmatched. The CDR3, as DNA: TGTGCCAGTAGTATAGATCTCGTGGCTAGCGGGGGGATACCAGATACGCAGTATTTT. Its translation is CASSIDLVASGGIPDTQYF.

V and J are TRBV5-6 and TRBJ1-5; D unclear. The CDR3 covers 15 residues. Trimming shortened V by 0 bases and J by 2 bases, and 9 bases separated the two germline ends. Germline V CDR1 and CDR2: SGHDT, YYEEEE. CDR3 DNA: TGTGCCAGCAGCTTGGGACGGAGGGGCAATCAGCCCCAGCATTTT. Its translation: CASSLGRRGNQPQHF.

Many counts were recorded for this clonotype. The chain uses TRBV5-8 and TRBJ2-3, with D possibly matching TRBD1 (6 bases). Per the germline V gene, CDR1 is SGHTS and CDR2 is YDEGEE. V lost 0 bases to trimming and J lost 5 bases, with 10 bases between them. CDR3 length equals 14 residues. The DNA for the CDR3 is TGTGCCAGCAGCTTGGACAGGGCGGGAGATACGCAGTATTTT. It yields the protein CASSLDRAGDTQYF. The complete variable domain, with remaining parts taken from reference TRBV5-8 and TRBJ2-3, reads EAGVTQSPTHLIKTRGQQATLRCSPISGHTSVYWYQQALGLGLQFLLWYDEGEERNRGNFPPRFSGRQFPNYSSELNVNALELEDSALYLCASSLDRAGDTQYFGPGTRLTVL.

This clonotype was seen at least ten times. The genes are TRBV27 and TRBJ2-5, with TRBD1 matching over 7 bases. The CDR3 contains 13 residues. V shed 7 bases, J shed 4 bases, and the junction held 6 bases outside the gene matches. Germline CDR1 is MNHEY and CDR2 is SMNVEV (reference sequence). For the CDR3, the DNA is TGTGCCAGCAAGACAGGGTTAGGAGAGACCCAGTACTTC. It codes for CASKTGLGETQYF.

At least ten counts were recorded for this clonotype. The rearrangement uses TRBV7-9 and TRBJ1-1, with a tentative D call TRBD1 (6 bases). V was trimmed by 3 bases and J by 3 bases, leaving 11 bases between them. The CDR3 contains 14 residues. The germline CDR1 and CDR2 sequences are SEHNR and FQNEAQ (reference sequence). The CDR3 sequence: CASSFSEGDTEAFF. CDR3 in DNA: TGTGCCAGCAGCTTTTCGGAGGGGGACACTGAAGCTTTCTTT.

The chain employs TRBV12-5 and TRBJ1-1; weak D call: TRBD1 (5 bases). CDR3 length: 15 amino acids. Germline CDR1 and CDR2: LGHNT and FRNRAP. V lost 2 bases and J 1 base, leaving 11 bases between the germline ends. The CDR3, as DNA: TGTGCTAGTGGTTTGTTTCGGGGACCGAACACTGAAGCTTTCTTT. It yields the protein CASGLFRGPNTEAFF.